The 30 T cell receptor beta chains below come from one sample, sequenced in a study of blood T cell repertoires in COVID-19. Assay: immunoSEQ multiplex PCR; the TCRdb copy retains only in-frame clones and omits some. The sample records 200,000 to 250,000 clones, approximately 80% being singletons. The specimen was PBMCs or T cells enriched from blood (not recorded which). The receptors were gathered from a man in his sixties who had recovered from COVID-19.

This sequence joins TRBV6-2 or TRBV6-3 and TRBJ1-2; 8 positions match TRBD1. Germline CDR1 MNHEY, CDR2 SVGEGT. This CDR3 comprises 14 residues. After removal of 6 bases from V and 3 bases from J, the junction contained 6 bases not matched to a gene. The chain's CDR3 is CASSKQGVYYGYTF. The CDR3 DNA is TGTGCCAGCAGCAAACAGGGGGTCTACTATGGCTACACCTTC.

A few counts support this clone. A read error may produce the germline difference seen at one junction end. The V gene is TRBV7-7, the J gene TRBJ2-1; 10 bases are a match to TRBD2. Germline V gives CDR1 SSHAT, CDR2 FNYEAQ (reference sequence). The length of the CDR3 is 18 residues. Here the CDR3 DNA reads TGTGCTAGCAGCTTAGAAAAGCGGGGGGGCCGCTCCTACAATGAGCAGTTCTTC. Its protein product is CASSLEKRGGRSYNEQFF.

This clone turned up a few times. The genes are TRBV6-5 and TRBJ1-1, with D perhaps matching TRBD1 (6 bases). V gave up 7 bases and J gave up 3 bases, with 15 bases separating them. CDR3 length: 14 amino acids. Germline V gives CDR1 MNHEY, CDR2 SVGAGI. The CDR3 is CASKLQGGDTEAFF. DNA of the CDR3: TGTGCCAGCAAACTACAGGGCGGTGACACTGAAGCTTTCTTT.

This chain connects TRBV5-6 to TRBJ1-1; D is undetermined. CDR1 and CDR2 from the germline V gene are SGHDT and YYEEEE. This CDR3 is 13 amino acids long. Trimming stripped 1 base from V and 8 bases from J, with 12 bases between. The DNA of the CDR3 is TGTGCCAGCAGCTTGACTGGTCTAGCAGAAGCTTTCTTT. It encodes CASSLTGLAEAFF. Complete variable domain (other parts from reference TRBV5-6 and TRBJ1-1): DAGVTQSPTHLIKTRGQQVTLRCSPKSGHDTVSWYQQALGQGPQFIFQYYEEEERQRGNFPDRFSGHQFPNYSSELNVNALLLGDSALYLCASSLTGLAEAFFGQGTRLTVV.

The CDR3: CASSYSGNTIYF. In DNA form, the CDR3 reads TGTGCCAGTAGCTACTCTGGAAACACCATATATTTT. The rearrangement links TRBV19 to TRBJ1-3, with D uncertain. This CDR3 is 12 amino acids long. Germline V gene data show CDR1 as LNHDA and CDR2 as SQIVND (reference sequence). The V end lost 6 bases, the J end lost 0 bases, and 3 bases lay between the germline ends.

The CDR3 nucleotides read TGTGCCAGCAGCTACTCCCTAGAGACCCAGTACTTC. It encodes CASSYSLETQYF. The rearrangement joins TRBV3-1 (or the pseudogene TRBV3-2) to TRBJ2-5, with no clear D. V shed 5 bases and J shed 4 bases, with 8 bases lying between them. The V gene's germline CDR1 is LGHDT and CDR2 YNNKEL (reference sequence). This CDR3 region has 12 residues.

This chain uses TRBV5-5 with TRBJ2-6, with D perhaps matching TRBD2 (5 bases). Germline-derived CDR1 and CDR2 are SGHKS and YYEKEE (reference sequence). V was shortened by 2 bases and J by 0 bases, with 6 bases between the two germline ends. The CDR3 sequence is 15 residues long. The CDR3: CASSFGLSGANVLTF. CDR3 DNA: TGTGCCAGCAGCTTTGGACTCTCTGGGGCCAACGTCCTGACTTTC.

This rearrangement joins TRBV15 to TRBJ1-2, with 11 bases matching TRBD1. This CDR3 is 14 amino acids long. Trimming at V came to 4 bases and at J to 7 bases, leaving 5 bases not matched to a gene. Germline CDR1 and CDR2: LNHNV and YYDKDF (reference sequence). For the CDR3, the DNA is TGTGCCACCAGCATCGGACAGGGGGCGGGTGGCTACACCTTC. This codes for CATSIGQGAGGYTF.

This sequence joins TRBV19 and TRBJ1-5; the D is unclear. V dropped 7 bases and J dropped 1 base, with 14 bases sitting between them. CDR1 LNHDA and CDR2 SQIVND come from the germline V gene (reference sequence). The CDR3 is 15 residues long. This CDR3 reads CASTPGVWSNQPQHF. The CDR3 DNA sequence: TGTGCCAGTACACCCGGGGTTTGGAGCAATCAGCCCCAGCATTTT.

This clone was detected once. This sequence joins TRBV6-1 and TRBJ1-1; 8 positions match TRBD1. In germline, CDR1 is MNHNS, CDR2 SASEGT. V dropped 3 bases and J dropped 1; count of bases not matched to a gene: 4. This CDR3 contains 15 residues. The CDR3 bases are TGTGCCAGCAGTGACCGGGACAGGACGAACACTGAAGCTTTCTTT. Residues: CASSDRDRTNTEAFF.

The J gene is TRBJ2-7, the V gene TRBV18, with TRBD2 identical over 10 bases. CDR1 and CDR2 (germline): KGHSH, LQKENI. Germline trimming cut 4 bases from V and 2 bases from J; bases unmatched to any gene: 5. The CDR3 loop spans 15 amino acids. The CDR3 DNA is TGTGCCAGCTCACGCTCTAGCGGGGGCCCCTACGAGCAGTACTTC. Its translation is CASSRSSGGPYEQYF.

The V gene is TRBV15, the J gene TRBJ2-3; no firm D call. CDR3 length equals 16 residues. Trimming removed 2 bases at V and 1 base at J, with 13 bases between. Germline assignment: CDR1 LNHNV and CDR2 YYDKDF (reference sequence). CDR3 bases: TGTGCCACCAGCAGACGTTATAAGATAGGCACAGATACGCAGTATTTT. Protein product: CATSRRYKIGTDTQYF.

The chain has TRBV4-3 and TRBJ2-3; TRBD2 aligns across 16 bases. CDR1 is LGHNA, CDR2 YSLEER, per germline. CDR3 length: 16 amino acids. The trim removed 4 bases at V and 6 bases at J, leaving 4 bases unmatched. The CDR3 coding sequence is TGCGCCAGCAGCCCGGGACTAGCGGGGGGGCTGGATACGCAGTATTTT. The encoded protein is CASSPGLAGGLDTQYF.

This clone was observed a few times. This CDR3 is CASSPPGTGELFF. In DNA, the CDR3 is TGCGCCAGCAGCCCTCCAGGGACCGGGGAGCTGTTTTTT. V gene TRBV5-1 combines with J gene TRBJ2-2; D perhaps matches TRBD1 (5 bases). Trimming left V 4 bases short and J 5 bases short, with 9 bases between. Germline-derived CDR1 and CDR2 are SGHRS and YFSETQ. The CDR3 is 13 amino acids.

J is TRBJ1-2 and V is TRBV7-2; D is possibly TRBD1 (5 bases). Germline CDR1 SGHTA, CDR2 FQGNSA. Trimming shortened V by 4 bases and J by 0 bases, and 15 bases separated the two germline ends. The CDR3 is 16 residues long. As DNA, the CDR3 is TGTGCCAGCAGCTCCGGGACTTTATTCTCTAACTATGGCTACACCTTC. Its protein product is CASSSGTLFSNYGYTF. The complete variable domain, with remaining parts taken from reference TRBV7-2 and TRBJ1-2, reads GAGVSQSPSNKVTEKGKDVELRCDPISGHTALYWYRQSLGQGLEFLIYFQGNSAPDKSGLPSDRFSAERTGGSVSTLTIQRTQQEDSAVYLCASSSGTLFSNYGYTFGSGTRLTVV.

This clone was seen more than once but under ten times. V and J are TRBV4-1 and TRBJ2-7, with D possibly TRBD2 on 7 matching bases. The germline CDR1 and CDR2 sequences are MGHRA and YSYEKL. This CDR3 spans 13 amino acids. With 3 bases removed from V and 5 bases from J, the gap between germline ends came to 11 bases. The CDR3 bases are TGCGCCAGCAGCCACGGGGGGCCCAACGAGCAGTACTTC. As protein: CASSHGGPNEQYF.

The J gene is TRBJ2-5, the V gene TRBV18; D not certain. The CDR3 totals 12 residues. Trimming shortened V by 3 bases and J by 5 bases, and 7 bases separated the two germline ends. Germline lookup yields CDR1 KGHSH and CDR2 LQKENI. CDR3 protein: CASSPRFETQYF. CDR3 DNA sequence: TGTGCCAGCTCACCTAGATTTGAGACCCAGTACTTC.

This chain joins TRBV7-9 and TRBJ2-1, with 7 bases that match TRBD1. The CDR3 contains 16 residues. Germline loops: CDR1 SEHNR, CDR2 FQNEAQ (reference sequence). Trimming took 5 bases from V and 0 from J; bases not matched to a gene: 7. The CDR3 DNA follows: TGTGCCAGCAGCCTGACCGGGACAGTCTCCTACAATGAGCAGTTCTTC. As protein: CASSLTGTVSYNEQFF.

This sequence joins TRBV6-2 or TRBV6-3 and TRBJ2-1; TRBD2 agrees at 9 bases. This CDR3 has 15 amino acids. With V trimmed by 2 bases and J by 2 bases, 1 base remained unmatched. Germline loops: CDR1 MNHEY, CDR2 SVGEGT. CDR3 residues: CASSYGGGAYNEQFF. The DNA of the CDR3 is TGTGCCAGCAGTTACGGCGGGGGGGCCTACAATGAGCAGTTCTTC.

The V and J genes are TRBV6-5 and TRBJ1-5; 7 bases match TRBD1. The CDR3 has 13 amino acids. Germline CDR1 is MNHEY and CDR2 is SVGAGI. V lost 7 bases, J lost 2 bases, and 2 bases stayed unmatched. The CDR3 sequence is CASTGQGNQPQHF. The CDR3 DNA reads as TGTGCCAGCACTGGACAGGGCAATCAGCCCCAGCATTTT.

The CDR3 loop reads CASSLGRTGRIYEQFF. CDR3 nucleotides: TGTGCCAGCAGCTTAGGCCGGACAGGGAGGATCTATGAGCAGTTCTTC. V is TRBV11-2 and J is TRBJ2-1, with 8 bases that match TRBD1. Trimming removed 1 base from V and 8 bases from J; junction bases left unmatched: 10. This CDR3 contains 16 residues. The germline gives CDR1 SGHAT, CDR2 FQNNGV.

The chain has TRBV11-2 and TRBJ2-1; D is uncertain. The CDR3 covers 14 residues. Germline V gene sequence: CDR1 SGHAT, CDR2 FQNNGV. The V and J ends lost 5 bases and 5 bases respectively, with 13 bases between them. In DNA, the CDR3 is TGTGCCAGCAGCCGTTCCATACAAGACAATGAGCAGTTCTTC. Protein sequence: CASSRSIQDNEQFF. The full variable domain, rest sourced from reference TRBV11-2 and TRBJ2-1, is EAGVAQSPRYKIIEKRQSVAFWCNPISGHATLYWYQQILGQGPKLLIQFQNNGVVDDSQLPKDRFSAERLKGVDSTLKIQPAKLEDSAVYLCASSRSIQDNEQFFGPGTRLTVL.

V usage is TRBV3-1 (or the pseudogene TRBV3-2) and J usage is TRBJ2-7; D is possibly TRBD2 (6 bases). The V gene's germline CDR1 is LGHDT and CDR2 YNNKEL (reference sequence). The V gene lost 3 bases and the J gene lost 4 bases, with 10 bases spanning the gap. This CDR3 region has 13 residues. CDR3 in DNA: TGTGCCAGCAGCCATTCCGGAGGGTACGAGCAGTACTTC. Translating it yields CASSHSGGYEQYF.

This clone showed up just a few times. V gene TRBV19 combines with J gene TRBJ2-7, with 9 positions matching TRBD1. With 8 bases clipped from V and 6 bases from J, the junction kept 11 bases outside the gene matches. Germline values: CDR1 LNHDA, CDR2 SQIVND (reference sequence). The CDR3 contains 14 residues. The CDR3 sequence: CASSTGTGRREQYF. CDR3 bases: TGTGCCAGTTCAACCGGGACAGGGAGGCGCGAGCAGTACTTC.

This chain's CDR3 is CASSLGGQASGNTIYF. As DNA, the CDR3 is TGCGCCAGCAGCTTGGGAGGACAGGCCTCTGGAAACACCATATATTTT. This chain uses TRBV5-1 with TRBJ1-3; the match to TRBD1 covers 7 bases. V trimming: 0 bases; J trimming: 0 bases; junction bases outside the gene matches: 3. From germline, CDR1 is SGHRS and CDR2 YFSETQ. CDR3 size: 16 residues.

The chain combines TRBV18 with TRBJ1-3; perhaps TRBD1 as D (5 bases). Trimming cost V 0 bases and J 4 bases, with 16 bases left between them. The CDR3 length is 17 residues. CDR1 and CDR2 from the germline V gene are KGHSH and LQKENI. CDR3 in amino acids: CASSPPIGDFRGNTIYF. CDR3 DNA: TGTGCCAGCTCACCACCGATCGGGGACTTCCGGGGAAACACCATATATTTT.

The chain combines TRBV5-1 with TRBJ1-6; unclear D gene. The CDR3 has 13 residues. Per the germline V gene, CDR1 is SGHRS and CDR2 is YFSETQ. V was shortened by 2 bases and J by 8 bases, with 8 bases between the two germline ends. The CDR3 is CASSFSGYSPLHF. The CDR3 bases are TGCGCCAGCAGCTTTAGCGGCTATTCACCCCTCCACTTT. Complete variable domain (other parts from reference TRBV5-1 and TRBJ1-6): KAGVTQTPRYLIKTRGQQVTLSCSPISGHRSVSWYQQTPGQGLQFLFEYFSETQRNKGNFPGRFSGRQFSNSRSEMNVSTLELGDSALYLCASSFSGYSPLHFGNGTRLTVT.

The sample holds one count of this clone. The chain employs TRBV5-1 and TRBJ1-1; weak D call: TRBD1 (5 bases). CDR1 is SGHRS, CDR2 YFSETQ, per germline. V was cut by 1 base and J by 3 bases, with 7 bases left in between. This CDR3 has 13 residues. The CDR3 is CASSLFRDTEAFF. The CDR3 bases are TGCGCCAGCAGCTTGTTCAGGGACACTGAAGCTTTCTTT. The variable domain in full, with the rest retrieved from reference TRBV5-1 and TRBJ1-1, is KAGVTQTPRYLIKTRGQQVTLSCSPISGHRSVSWYQQTPGQGLQFLFEYFSETQRNKGNFPGRFSGRQFSNSRSEMNVSTLELGDSALYLCASSLFRDTEAFFGQGTRLTVV.

The rearrangement uses TRBV7-8 and TRBJ2-2; D ambiguous. Germline V lookup: CDR1 SGHVS, CDR2 FQNEAQ. V lost 1 base to trimming and J lost 1 base, with 13 bases between them. CDR3 size: 17 residues. In DNA, the CDR3 is TGTGCCAGCAGCTTAGGTTTGCGTCCCCAGAACACCGGGGAGCTGTTTTTT. Protein sequence: CASSLGLRPQNTGELFF.

V and J are TRBV7-3 and TRBJ2-2; D is unclear. This CDR3 has 15 residues. Germline V CDR1 and CDR2: SGHTA, FQGTGA. V lost 1 base, J lost 2 bases, and 8 bases lay in between. This CDR3 is CASSLSGGNTGELFF. The DNA for the CDR3 is TGTGCCAGCAGCTTAAGTGGCGGTAACACCGGGGAGCTGTTTTTT.